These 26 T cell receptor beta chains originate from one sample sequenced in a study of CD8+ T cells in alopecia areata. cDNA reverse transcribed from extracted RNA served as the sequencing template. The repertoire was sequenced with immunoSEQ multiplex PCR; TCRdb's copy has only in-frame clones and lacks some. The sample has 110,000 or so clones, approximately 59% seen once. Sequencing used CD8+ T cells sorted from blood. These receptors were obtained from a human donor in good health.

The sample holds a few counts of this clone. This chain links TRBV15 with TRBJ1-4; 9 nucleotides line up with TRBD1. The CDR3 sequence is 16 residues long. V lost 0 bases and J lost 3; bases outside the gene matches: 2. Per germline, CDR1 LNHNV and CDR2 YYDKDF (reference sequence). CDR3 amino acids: CATSRDRDRANEKLFF. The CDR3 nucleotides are TGTGCCACCAGCAGAGACCGGGACAGGGCTAATGAAAAACTGTTTTTT.

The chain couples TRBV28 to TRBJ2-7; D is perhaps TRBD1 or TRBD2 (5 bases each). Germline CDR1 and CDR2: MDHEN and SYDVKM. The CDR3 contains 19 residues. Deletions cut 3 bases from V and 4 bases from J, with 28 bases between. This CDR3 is CASSFPSEHQGPVHYEQYF. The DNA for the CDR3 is TGTGCCAGCAGTTTCCCAAGCGAACACCAGGGACCTGTGCATTACGAGCAGTACTTC.

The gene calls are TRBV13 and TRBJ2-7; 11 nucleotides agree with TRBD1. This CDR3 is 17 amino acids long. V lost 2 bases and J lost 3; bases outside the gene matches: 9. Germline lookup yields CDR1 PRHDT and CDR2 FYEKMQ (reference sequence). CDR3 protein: CASSLPPDRGPYYEQYF. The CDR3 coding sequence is TGTGCCAGCAGCTTACCCCCGGACAGGGGGCCGTACTACGAGCAGTACTTC.

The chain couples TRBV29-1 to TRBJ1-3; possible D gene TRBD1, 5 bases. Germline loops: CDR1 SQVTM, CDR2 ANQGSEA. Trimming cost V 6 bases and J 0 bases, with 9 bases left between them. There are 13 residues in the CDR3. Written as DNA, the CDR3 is TGCAGCGTGAAGGGGAGCTCTGGAAACACCATATATTTT. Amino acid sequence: CSVKGSSGNTIYF.

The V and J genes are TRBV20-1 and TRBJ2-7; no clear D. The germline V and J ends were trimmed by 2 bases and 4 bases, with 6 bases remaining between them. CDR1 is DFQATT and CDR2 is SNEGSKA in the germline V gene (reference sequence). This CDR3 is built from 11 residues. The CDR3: CSARNWYEQYF. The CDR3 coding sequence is TGCAGTGCTAGAAACTGGTACGAGCAGTACTTC.

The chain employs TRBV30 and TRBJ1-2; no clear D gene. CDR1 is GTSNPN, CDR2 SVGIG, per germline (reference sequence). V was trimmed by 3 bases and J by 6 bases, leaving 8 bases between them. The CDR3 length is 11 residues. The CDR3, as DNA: TGTGCCTGGAGGGCAATTGATGGCTACACCTTC. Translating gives CAWRAIDGYTF.

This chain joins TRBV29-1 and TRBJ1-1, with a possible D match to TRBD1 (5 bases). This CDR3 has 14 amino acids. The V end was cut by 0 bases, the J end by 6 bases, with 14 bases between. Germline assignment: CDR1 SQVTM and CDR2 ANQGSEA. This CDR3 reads CSVEDQGEGPEAFF. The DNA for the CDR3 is TGCAGCGTTGAAGATCAAGGGGAGGGACCTGAAGCTTTCTTT.

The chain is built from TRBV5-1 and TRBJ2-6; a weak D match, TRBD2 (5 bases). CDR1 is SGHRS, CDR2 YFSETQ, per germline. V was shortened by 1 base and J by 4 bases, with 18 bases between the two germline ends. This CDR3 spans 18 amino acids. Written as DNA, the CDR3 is TGCGCCAGCAGCTTGTTCCGGGGTTCCGGGAAAGGGGCCAACGTCCTGACTTTC. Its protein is CASSLFRGSGKGANVLTF. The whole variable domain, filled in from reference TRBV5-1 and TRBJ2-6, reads KAGVTQTPRYLIKTRGQQVTLSCSPISGHRSVSWYQQTPGQGLQFLFEYFSETQRNKGNFPGRFSGRQFSNSRSEMNVSTLELGDSALYLCASSLFRGSGKGANVLTFGAGSRLTVL.

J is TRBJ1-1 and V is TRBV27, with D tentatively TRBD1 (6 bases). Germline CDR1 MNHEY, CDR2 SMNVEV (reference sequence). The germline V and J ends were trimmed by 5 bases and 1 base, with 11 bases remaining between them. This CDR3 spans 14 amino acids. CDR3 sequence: CASSTLGGNTEAFF. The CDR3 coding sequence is TGTGCCAGCAGTACCCTAGGGGGGAACACTGAAGCTTTCTTT.

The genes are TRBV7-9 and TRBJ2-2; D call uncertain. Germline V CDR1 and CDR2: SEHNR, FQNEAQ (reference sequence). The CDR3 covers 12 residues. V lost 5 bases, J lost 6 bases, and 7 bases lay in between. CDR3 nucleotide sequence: TGTGCCAGCAGCCCAGGTCCCGGGGAGCTGTTTTTT. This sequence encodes CASSPGPGELFF. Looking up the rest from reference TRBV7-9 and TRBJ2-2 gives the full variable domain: DTGVSQNPRHKITKRGQNVTFRCDPISEHNRLYWYRQTLGQGPEFLTYFQNEAQLEKSRLLSDRFSAERPKGSFSTLEIQRTEQGDSAMYLCASSPGPGELFFGEGSRLTVL.

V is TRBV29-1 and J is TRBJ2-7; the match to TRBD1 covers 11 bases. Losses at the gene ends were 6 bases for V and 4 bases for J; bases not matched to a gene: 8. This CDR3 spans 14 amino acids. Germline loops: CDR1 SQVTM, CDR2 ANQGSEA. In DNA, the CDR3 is TGCAGCGTCGCCGGGACAGGGGGTCTGTACGAGCAGTACTTC. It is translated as CSVAGTGGLYEQYF.

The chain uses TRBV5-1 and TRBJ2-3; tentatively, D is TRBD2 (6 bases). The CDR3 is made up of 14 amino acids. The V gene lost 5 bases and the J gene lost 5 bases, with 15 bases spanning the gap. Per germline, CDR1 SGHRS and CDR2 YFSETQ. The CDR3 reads CASSTSRRIDTQYF. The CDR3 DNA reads TGCGCCAGCAGTACTAGCCGAAGGATAGATACGCAGTATTTT.

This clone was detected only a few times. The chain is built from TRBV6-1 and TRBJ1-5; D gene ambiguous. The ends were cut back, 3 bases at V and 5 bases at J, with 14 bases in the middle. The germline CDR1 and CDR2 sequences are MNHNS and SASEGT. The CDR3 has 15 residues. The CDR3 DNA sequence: TGTGCCAGCAGTGAGTCCCCGGAGTTCGATCAGCCCCAGCATTTT. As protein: CASSESPEFDQPQHF.

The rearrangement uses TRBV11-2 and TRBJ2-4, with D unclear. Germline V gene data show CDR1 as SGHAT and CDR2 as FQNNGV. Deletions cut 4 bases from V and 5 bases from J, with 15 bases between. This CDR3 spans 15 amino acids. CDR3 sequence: CASSSYLGQENIQYF. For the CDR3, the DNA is TGTGCCAGCAGCTCATACCTCGGTCAGGAAAACATTCAGTACTTC.

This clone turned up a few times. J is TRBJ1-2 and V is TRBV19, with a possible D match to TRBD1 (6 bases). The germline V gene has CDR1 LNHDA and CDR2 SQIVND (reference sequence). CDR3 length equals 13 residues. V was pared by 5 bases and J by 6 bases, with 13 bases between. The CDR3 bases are TGTGCCAGTAGTCCGTCGGGACACGATGGCTACACCTTC. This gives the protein CASSPSGHDGYTF. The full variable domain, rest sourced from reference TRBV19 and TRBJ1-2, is DGGITQSPKYLFRKEGQNVTLSCEQNLNHDAMYWYRQDPGQGLRLIYYSQIVNDFQKGDIAEGYSVSREKKESFPLTVTSAQKNPTAFYLCASSPSGHDGYTFGSGTRLTVV.

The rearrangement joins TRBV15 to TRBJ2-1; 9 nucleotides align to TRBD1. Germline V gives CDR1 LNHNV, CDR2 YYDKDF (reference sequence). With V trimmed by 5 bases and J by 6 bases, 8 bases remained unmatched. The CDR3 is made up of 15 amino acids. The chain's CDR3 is CATSETGQGPNEQFF. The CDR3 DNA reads TGTGCCACCAGCGAGACGGGACAGGGACCCAATGAGCAGTTCTTC.

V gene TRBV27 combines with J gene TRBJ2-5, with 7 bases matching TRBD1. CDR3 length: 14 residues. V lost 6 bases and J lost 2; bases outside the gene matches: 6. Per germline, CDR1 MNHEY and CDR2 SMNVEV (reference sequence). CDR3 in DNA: TGTGCCAGCAGACCACTGGGACAGCAAGAGACCCAGTACTTC. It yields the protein CASRPLGQQETQYF.

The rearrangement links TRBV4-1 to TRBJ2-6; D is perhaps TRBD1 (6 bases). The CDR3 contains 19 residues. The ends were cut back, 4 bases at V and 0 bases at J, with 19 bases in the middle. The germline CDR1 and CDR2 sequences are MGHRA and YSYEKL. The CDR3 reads CASSPRRGQTLSGANVLTF. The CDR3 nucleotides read TGCGCCAGCAGCCCAAGACGGGGACAAACACTCTCTGGGGCCAACGTCCTGACTTTC.

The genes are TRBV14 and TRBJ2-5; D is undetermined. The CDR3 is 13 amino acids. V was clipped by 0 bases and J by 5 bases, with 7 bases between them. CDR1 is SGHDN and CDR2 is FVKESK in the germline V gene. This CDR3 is CASSQDTGETQYF. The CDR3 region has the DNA TGTGCCAGCAGCCAAGATACCGGGGAGACCCAGTACTTC.

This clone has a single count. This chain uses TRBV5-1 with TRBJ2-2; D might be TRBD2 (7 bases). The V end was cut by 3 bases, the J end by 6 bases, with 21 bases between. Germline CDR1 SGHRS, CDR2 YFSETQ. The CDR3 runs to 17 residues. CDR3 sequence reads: CASSWGQQGGSPGELFF. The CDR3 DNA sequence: TGCGCCAGCAGCTGGGGACAACAGGGAGGGAGCCCCGGGGAGCTGTTTTTT.

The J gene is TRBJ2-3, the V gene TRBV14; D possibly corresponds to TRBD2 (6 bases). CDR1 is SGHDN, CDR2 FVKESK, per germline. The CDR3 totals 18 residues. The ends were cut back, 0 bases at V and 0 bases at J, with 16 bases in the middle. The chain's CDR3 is CASSQETSGRPSTDTQYF. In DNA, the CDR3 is TGTGCCAGCAGCCAAGAAACCAGCGGGCGACCTAGCACAGATACGCAGTATTTT.

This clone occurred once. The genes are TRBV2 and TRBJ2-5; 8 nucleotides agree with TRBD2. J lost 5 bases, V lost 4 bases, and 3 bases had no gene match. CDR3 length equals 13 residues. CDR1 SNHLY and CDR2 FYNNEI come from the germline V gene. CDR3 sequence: CASSGAGVETQYF. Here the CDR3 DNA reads TGTGCCAGCAGTGGAGCGGGGGTGGAGACCCAGTACTTC.

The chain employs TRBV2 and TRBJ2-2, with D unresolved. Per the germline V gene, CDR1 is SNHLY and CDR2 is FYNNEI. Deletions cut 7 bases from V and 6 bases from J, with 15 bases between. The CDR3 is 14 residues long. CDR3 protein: CASKGVTLAGELFF. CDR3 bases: TGTGCCAGCAAGGGCGTGACGTTAGCCGGGGAGCTGTTTTTT.

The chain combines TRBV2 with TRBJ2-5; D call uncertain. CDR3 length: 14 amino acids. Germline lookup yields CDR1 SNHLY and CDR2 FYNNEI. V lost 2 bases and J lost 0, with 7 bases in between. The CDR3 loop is CASSEPLNQETQYF. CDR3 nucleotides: TGTGCCAGCAGTGAACCTCTCAACCAAGAGACCCAGTACTTC. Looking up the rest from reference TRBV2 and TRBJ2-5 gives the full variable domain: EPEVTQTPSHQVTQMGQEVILRCVPISNHLYFYWYRQILGQKVEFLVSFYNNEISEKSEIFDDQFSVERPDGSNFTLKIRSTKLEDSAMYFCASSEPLNQETQYFGPGTRLLVL.

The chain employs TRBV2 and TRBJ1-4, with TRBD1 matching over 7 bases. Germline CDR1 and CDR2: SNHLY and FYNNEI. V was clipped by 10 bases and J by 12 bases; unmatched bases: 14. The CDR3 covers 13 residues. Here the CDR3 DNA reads TGTGCCATTCGGGCGGACAGGCTAGGGGAACTGTTTTTT. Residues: CAIRADRLGELFF.

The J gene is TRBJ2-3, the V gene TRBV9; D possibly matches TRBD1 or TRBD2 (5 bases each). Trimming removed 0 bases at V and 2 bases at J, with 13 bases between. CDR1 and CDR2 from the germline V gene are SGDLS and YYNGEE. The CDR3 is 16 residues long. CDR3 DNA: TGTGCCAGCAGCGTAGGGGGACGGGGAATCACAGATACGCAGTATTTT. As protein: CASSVGGRGITDTQYF.